These 9 T cell receptor beta chains originate from one sample sequenced in a study of human T cells and chemical hapten exposure. TCRdb reprocessed the RACE reads via MiXCR and lists one record per CDR3 protein. Of 75,000 to 90,000 distinct CDR3 sequences listed, roughly 10% were seen once; the top ten hold about 4%. Time point denoted: patch test 1, 2 weeks after DPC sensitization. Treatment indicated: therapeutic diphenylcyclopropenone sensitization with weekly scalp DPC. The sequencing used whole blood, collected in connection with sensitization to the hapten diphenylcyclopropenone (DPC). Receptor source: a woman aged 55-69 years with alopecia areata. Some clones in this sample may be carry-over from other donors' samples.

This clonotype turned up a few times. The chain joins TRBV11-3 to TRBJ2-7, with D perhaps assigned TRBD1 or TRBD2 (5 bases each). The V and J ends lost 2 bases and 6 bases respectively, with 11 bases between them. Per the germline V gene, CDR1 is SGHNT and CDR2 is YENEEA. This CDR3 is 13 amino acids long. DNA of the CDR3: TGTGCCAGCAGCTTAACGGGGCTTTCCGAGCAGTACTTC. This gives the protein CASSLTGLSEQYF.

This chain links TRBV7-2 with TRBJ2-3; D is unresolved. V was trimmed by 7 bases and J by 2 bases, leaving 7 bases between them. CDR3 length equals 12 residues. Germline V gene lookup returns CDR1 SGHTA and CDR2 FQGNSA. The CDR3 protein is CASTLNTDTQYF. CDR3 nucleotide sequence: TGTGCCAGCACCTTGAACACAGATACGCAGTATTTT.

The chain combines TRBV3-1 with TRBJ1-2, with a tentative D call TRBD1 (5 bases). This CDR3 is 12 amino acids long. Germline CDR1 is LGHDT and CDR2 is YNNKEL (reference sequence). With 4 bases removed from V and 4 bases from J, the gap between germline ends came to 7 bases. The CDR3 coding sequence is TGTGCCAGCAGCCCCGGGGGCTATGGCTACACCTTC. Translated: CASSPGGYGYTF.

This rearrangement joins TRBV28 to TRBJ2-3; D gene uncertain. V was shortened by 5 bases and J by 8 bases, with 17 bases between the two germline ends. This CDR3 has 14 amino acids. Germline V gene lookup returns CDR1 MDHEN and CDR2 SYDVKM. The CDR3 reads CASSNTPSTATQYF. DNA of the CDR3: TGTGCCAGCAGTAACACCCCGAGCACGGCTACGCAGTATTTT.

The CDR3 here is CASSLAGGGLVNEQFF. As DNA, the CDR3 is TGCGCCAGCAGCTTGGCAGGTGGGGGCCTGGTCAATGAGCAGTTCTTC. The chain links TRBV5-1 to TRBJ2-1, with D tentatively TRBD1 (6 bases). V shed 0 bases and J shed 6 bases, with 16 bases lying between them. CDR3 size: 16 residues. Germline V gives CDR1 SGHRS, CDR2 YFSETQ.

This clonotype was recorded many times. The gene calls are TRBV14 and TRBJ2-1, with 7 positions matching TRBD1. Germline V gene data show CDR1 as SGHDN and CDR2 as FVKESK. This CDR3 region has 16 residues. After removal of 0 bases from V and 3 bases from J, the junction contained 5 bases not matched to a gene. Here the CDR3 reads CASSQDGGQFYNEQFF. CDR3 sequence (DNA): TGTGCCAGCAGCCAAGATGGGGGACAGTTCTACAATGAGCAGTTCTTC.

This clonotype was counted at least ten times. The rearrangement uses TRBV6-1 and TRBJ2-7; the D is unclear. This CDR3 is built from 13 residues. Trimming removed 3 bases at V and 2 bases at J, with 8 bases between. CDR1 and CDR2 (germline): MNHNS, SASEGT. The CDR3 nucleotides are TGTGCCAGCAGTGAGGGCAGACCCTACGAGCAGTACTTC. Translated, it gives CASSEGRPYEQYF.

The chain uses TRBV5-1 and TRBJ1-1; D is possibly TRBD1 (6 bases). The CDR3 contains 14 residues. Trimming removed 3 bases at V and 4 bases at J, with 13 bases between. From germline, CDR1 is SGHRS and CDR2 YFSETQ. The CDR3 DNA follows: TGCGCCAGCAGCTGGGACACCTCGATCACTGAAGCTTTCTTT. It codes for CASSWDTSITEAFF.

This clonotype showed up just once. The rearrangement joins TRBV29-1 to TRBJ1-4; D call uncertain. The CDR3 has 13 residues. The V end lost 7 bases, the J end lost 7 bases, and 16 bases lay between the germline ends. CDR1 and CDR2 (germline): SQVTM, ANQGSEA. The CDR3 DNA sequence: TGCAGCGGCGCGGACGGGCCCCGTGAAAAACTGTTTTTT. Its translation: CSGADGPREKLFF.